This is a list of T cell receptor beta chains from one sample in a study of early T cells in non-severe SARS-CoV-2 infection. TCRdb analysed the 5' RACE reads with MiXCR anew, one entry per CDR3 protein. The sample contains over 25,000 distinct CDR3 sequences, 5.4% of which appear only once. Sequencing used whole blood. The receptors here all came from an adult who was a healthcare worker with PCR-confirmed SARS-CoV-2 infection or an uninfected control (not recorded which). Both conserved end residues are part of each CDR3. The D gene is left open where the match is weak. The size entry is marked missing in some rows and otherwise reads once, few, many or a size class.

clone size | J gene | D gene | V gene | CDR3 DNA | CDR3 protein
many | TRBJ2-3 | - | TRBV6-5 | TGTGCCAGCAGCCAGCTGGGAGCCCCAGATACGCAGTATTTT | CASSQLGAPDTQYF
many | TRBJ2-3 | TRBD2 | TRBV6-2/TRBV6-3 | TGTGCCAGCACCGGACTAGCTAGCACAGATACGCAGTATTTT | CASTGLASTDTQYF
many | TRBJ2-7 | TRBD2 | TRBV29-1 | TGCAGCGTTGAATCCCTAGCGGGAGGCTCCGAGCAGTACTTC | CSVESLAGGSEQYF
- | TRBJ2-1 | - | TRBV11-2 | TGTGCCAGCAGCTCACGCCGGACGGCCAACTCCTACAATGAGCAGTTCTTC | CASSSRRTANSYNEQFF
- | TRBJ2-5 | TRBD2 | TRBV6-2/TRBV6-3 | TGTGCCAGCAGCAGAGCGGGGGCTATCTTAGGGACCCAGTACTTC | CASSRAGAILGTQYF
many | TRBJ2-2 | - | TRBV28 | TGTGCCGGTCGGCAGGATTTAAACACCGGGGAGCTGTTTTTT | CAGRQDLNTGELFF
many | TRBJ1-1 | - | TRBV12-3/TRBV12-4 | TGTGCCAGCAGAGGAGGGGGCACTGAAGCTTTCTTT | CASRGGGTEAFF
- | TRBJ2-7 | - | TRBV27 | TGTGCCAGCAGTCTTTACCCGACTAGCTACGAGCAGTACTTC | CASSLYPTSYEQYF
- | TRBJ2-5 | - | TRBV6-2/TRBV6-3 | TGTGCCAGCAGTTCGAGCAGGGATGAGACCCAGTACTTC | CASSSSRDETQYF
many | TRBJ2-1 | - | TRBV7-8 | TGTGCCAGCAGCTTAGGAGCGAGCGATGAGCAGTTCTTC | CASSLGASDEQFF
- | TRBJ2-3 | - | TRBV9 | TGTGCCAGCAGCGTAGCAGGGTACCACTCAGATACGCAGTATTTT | CASSVAGYHSDTQYF
many | TRBJ1-5 | TRBD1 | TRBV2 | TGTGCCAGCACTACGGGACAGGGGGTCGCTCAGCCCCAGCATTTT | CASTTGQGVAQPQHF
many | TRBJ1-4 | - | TRBV7-9 | TGTGCCAGCAGCGTGAGGACAGAGAAGAGTGAAAAACTGTTTTTT | CASSVRTEKSEKLFF
- | TRBJ1-1 | - | TRBV12-5 | TGTGCTAGTGCCTTTACAGGGCTAGCTGAAGCTTTCTTT | CASAFTGLAEAFF
many | TRBJ2-7 | TRBD2 | TRBV19 | TGTGCCAGTAGTATATCCCTAGCGGGAGTAAGAGAGCAGTACTTC | CASSISLAGVREQYF
few | TRBJ2-2 | - | TRBV28 | TGTGCCAGCAGTCTTGGGAGCTTCCCAATGGAGCTGTTTTTT | CASSLGSFPMELFF
- | TRBJ1-5 | TRBD1 | TRBV12-3/TRBV12-4 | TGTGCCAGCCGTGACAGGGGGGATCAGCCCCAGCATTTT | CASRDRGDQPQHF
many | TRBJ2-7 | - | TRBV19 | TGTGCCAGTTCCGTGACAGGAGGGAACGAGCAGTACTTC | CASSVTGGNEQYF
many | TRBJ2-7 | TRBD1 | TRBV28 | TGTGCCAGCAGCCTTGGACAGGGTCTTTCCTACGAGCAGTACTTC | CASSLGQGLSYEQYF
- | TRBJ2-1 | - | TRBV6-2/TRBV6-3 | TGTGCCAGCAGTTACTCCACGGGTCAGTACAATGAGCAGTTCTTC | CASSYSTGQYNEQFF
- | TRBJ2-1 | - | TRBV12-5 | TGTGCTAGTGGTTTGAAGGAATATGGGCAGTTCTTC | CASGLKEYGQFF
many | TRBJ2-5 | - | TRBV12-3/TRBV12-4 | TGTGCCAGCAGTTTTGGAGGGGCTCCAGAGACCCAGTACTTC | CASSFGGAPETQYF
- | TRBJ1-1 | TRBD1 | TRBV28 | TGTGCCAGCGCCGGACAGGGGGAAGGGGCTTTCTTT | CASAGQGEGAFF